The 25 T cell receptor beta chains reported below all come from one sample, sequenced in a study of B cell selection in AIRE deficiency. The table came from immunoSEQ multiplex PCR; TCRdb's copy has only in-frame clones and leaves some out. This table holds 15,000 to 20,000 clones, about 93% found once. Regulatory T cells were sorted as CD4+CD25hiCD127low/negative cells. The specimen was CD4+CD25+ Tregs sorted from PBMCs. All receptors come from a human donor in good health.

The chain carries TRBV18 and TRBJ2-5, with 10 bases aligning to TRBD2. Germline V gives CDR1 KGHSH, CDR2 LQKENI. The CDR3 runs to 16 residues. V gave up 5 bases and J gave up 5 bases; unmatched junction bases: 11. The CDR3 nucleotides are TGTGCCAGCTCAAAGTCTATAGCGGGAGGCGAGGAGACCCAGTACTTC. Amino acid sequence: CASSKSIAGGEETQYF.

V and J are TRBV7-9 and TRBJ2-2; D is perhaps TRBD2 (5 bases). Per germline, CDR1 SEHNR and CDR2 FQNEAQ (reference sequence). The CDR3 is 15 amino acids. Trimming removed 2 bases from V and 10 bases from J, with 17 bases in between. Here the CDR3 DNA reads TGTGCCAGCAGCTTATCGGGGTTTGCGGGTGTGGAGCTGTTTTTT. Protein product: CASSLSGFAGVELFF.

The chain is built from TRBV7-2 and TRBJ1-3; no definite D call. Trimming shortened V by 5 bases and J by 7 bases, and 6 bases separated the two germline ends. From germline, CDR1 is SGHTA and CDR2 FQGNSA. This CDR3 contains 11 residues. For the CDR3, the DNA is TGTGCCAGCAGCGCCGTCAACACCATATATTTT. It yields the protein CASSAVNTIYF.

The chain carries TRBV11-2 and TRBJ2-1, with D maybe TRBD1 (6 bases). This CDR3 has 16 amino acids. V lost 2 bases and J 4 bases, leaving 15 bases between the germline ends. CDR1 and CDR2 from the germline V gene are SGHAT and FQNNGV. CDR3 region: CASSLSPGHAYNEQFF. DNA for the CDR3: TGTGCCAGCAGCTTATCACCGGGACACGCTTACAATGAGCAGTTCTTC.

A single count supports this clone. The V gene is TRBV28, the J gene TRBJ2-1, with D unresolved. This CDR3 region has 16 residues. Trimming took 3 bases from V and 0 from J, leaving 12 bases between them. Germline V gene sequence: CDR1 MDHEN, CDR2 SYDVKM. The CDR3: CASSFIGLSSYNEQFF. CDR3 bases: TGTGCCAGCAGTTTTATCGGTCTTAGCTCCTACAATGAGCAGTTCTTC.

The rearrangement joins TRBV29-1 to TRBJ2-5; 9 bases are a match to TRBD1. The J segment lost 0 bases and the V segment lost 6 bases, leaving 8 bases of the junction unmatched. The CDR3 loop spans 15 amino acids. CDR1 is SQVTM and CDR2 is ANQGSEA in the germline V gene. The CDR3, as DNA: TGCAGCGTCCTCCGGGACAGGGCTTACCAAGAGACCCAGTACTTC. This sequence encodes CSVLRDRAYQETQYF.

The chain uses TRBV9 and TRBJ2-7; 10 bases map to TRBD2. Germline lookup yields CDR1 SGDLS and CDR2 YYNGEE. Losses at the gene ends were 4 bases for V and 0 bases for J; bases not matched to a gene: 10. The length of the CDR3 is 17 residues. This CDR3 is CASSILAGRTVSYEQYF. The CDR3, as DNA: TGTGCCAGCAGCATACTAGCGGGGAGGACGGTCTCCTACGAGCAGTACTTC.

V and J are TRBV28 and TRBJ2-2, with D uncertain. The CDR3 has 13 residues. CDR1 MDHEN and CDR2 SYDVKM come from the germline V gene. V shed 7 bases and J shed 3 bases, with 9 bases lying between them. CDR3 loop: CASNRVHTGELFF. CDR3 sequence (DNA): TGTGCCAGCAATAGGGTGCACACCGGGGAGCTGTTTTTT.

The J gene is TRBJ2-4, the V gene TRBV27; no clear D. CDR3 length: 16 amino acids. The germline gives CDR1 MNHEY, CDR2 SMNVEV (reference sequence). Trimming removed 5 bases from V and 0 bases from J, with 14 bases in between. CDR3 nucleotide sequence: TGTGCCAGCAGTCCCGACATCAGAATAGCCAAAAACATTCAGTACTTC. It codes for CASSPDIRIAKNIQYF.

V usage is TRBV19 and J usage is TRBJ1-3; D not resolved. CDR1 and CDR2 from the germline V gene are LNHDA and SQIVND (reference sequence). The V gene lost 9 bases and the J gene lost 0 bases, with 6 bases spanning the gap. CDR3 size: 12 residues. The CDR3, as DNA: TGTGCCAGCGCGGTCTCTGGAAACACCATATATTTT. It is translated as CASAVSGNTIYF.

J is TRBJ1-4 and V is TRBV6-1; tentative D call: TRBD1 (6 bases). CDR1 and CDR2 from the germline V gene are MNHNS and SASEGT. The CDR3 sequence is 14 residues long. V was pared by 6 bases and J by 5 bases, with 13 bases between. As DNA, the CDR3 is TGTGCCAGCAGCTGGGGGGCTCTCAATGAAAAACTGTTTTTT. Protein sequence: CASSWGALNEKLFF.

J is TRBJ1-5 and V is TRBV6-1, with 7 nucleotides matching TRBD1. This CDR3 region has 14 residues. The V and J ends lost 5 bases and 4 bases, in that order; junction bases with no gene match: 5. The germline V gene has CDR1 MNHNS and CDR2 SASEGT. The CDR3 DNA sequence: TGTGCCAGCAGTACAAGACAGGGTAATCAGCCCCAGCATTTT. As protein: CASSTRQGNQPQHF.

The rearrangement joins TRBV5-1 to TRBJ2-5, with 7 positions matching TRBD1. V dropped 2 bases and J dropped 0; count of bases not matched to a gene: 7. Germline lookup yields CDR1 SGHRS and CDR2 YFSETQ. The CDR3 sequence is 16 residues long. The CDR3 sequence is CASSLRTGPYQETQYF. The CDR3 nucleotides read TGCGCCAGCAGCTTACGGACAGGTCCGTACCAAGAGACCCAGTACTTC. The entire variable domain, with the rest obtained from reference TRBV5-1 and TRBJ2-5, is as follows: KAGVTQTPRYLIKTRGQQVTLSCSPISGHRSVSWYQQTPGQGLQFLFEYFSETQRNKGNFPGRFSGRQFSNSRSEMNVSTLELGDSALYLCASSLRTGPYQETQYFGPGTRLLVL.

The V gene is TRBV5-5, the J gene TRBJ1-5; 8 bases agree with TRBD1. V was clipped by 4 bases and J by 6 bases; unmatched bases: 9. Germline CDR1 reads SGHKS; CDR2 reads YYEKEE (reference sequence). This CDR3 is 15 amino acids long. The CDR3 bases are TGTGCCAGCAGCCCGTCGGGACAGGATATTCAGCCCCAGCATTTT. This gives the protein CASSPSGQDIQPQHF.

CDR3 residues: CASSPTGSTEAFF. As DNA, the CDR3 is TGTGCCAGCTCACCAACAGGTAGCACTGAAGCTTTCTTT. This rearrangement joins TRBV18 to TRBJ1-1, with a weak D call TRBD1 (5 bases). V was clipped by 2 bases and J by 4 bases, with 8 bases between them. Germline V gene lookup returns CDR1 KGHSH and CDR2 LQKENI. The CDR3 runs to 13 residues.

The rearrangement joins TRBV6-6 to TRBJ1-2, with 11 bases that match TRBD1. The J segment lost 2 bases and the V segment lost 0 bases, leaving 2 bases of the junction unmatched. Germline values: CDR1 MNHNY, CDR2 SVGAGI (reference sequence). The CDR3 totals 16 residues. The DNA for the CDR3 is TGTGCCAGCAGTTACTCTAGGACAGGGGGCAACTATGGCTACACCTTC. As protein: CASSYSRTGGNYGYTF.

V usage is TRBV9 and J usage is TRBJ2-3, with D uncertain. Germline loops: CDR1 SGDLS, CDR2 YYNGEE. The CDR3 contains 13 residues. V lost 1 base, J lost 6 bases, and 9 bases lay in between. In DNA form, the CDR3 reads TGTGCCAGCAGCGTACAGGACGGGGATACGCAGTATTTT. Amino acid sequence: CASSVQDGDTQYF.

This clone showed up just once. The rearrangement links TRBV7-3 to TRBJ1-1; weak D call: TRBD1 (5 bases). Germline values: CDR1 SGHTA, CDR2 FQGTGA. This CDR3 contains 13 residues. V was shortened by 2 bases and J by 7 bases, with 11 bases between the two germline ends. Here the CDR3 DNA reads TGTGCCAGCAGCTTAGGGCAGGGCGGTGAAGCTTTCTTT. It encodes CASSLGQGGEAFF.

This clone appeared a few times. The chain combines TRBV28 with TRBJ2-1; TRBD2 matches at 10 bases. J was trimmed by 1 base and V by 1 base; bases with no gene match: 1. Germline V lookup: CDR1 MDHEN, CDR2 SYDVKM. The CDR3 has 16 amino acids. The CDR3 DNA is TGTGCCAGCAGTTTATTAGCGGGAGGTTCCTACAATGAGCAGTTCTTC. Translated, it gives CASSLLAGGSYNEQFF. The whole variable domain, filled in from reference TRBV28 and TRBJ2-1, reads DVKVTQSSRYLVKRTGEKVFLECVQDMDHENMFWYRQDPGLGLRLIYFSYDVKMKEKGDIPEGYSVSREKKERFSLILESASTNQTSMYLCASSLLAGGSYNEQFFGPGTRLTVL.

CDR3 sequence reads: CASTVLGVGNEKLFF. The CDR3 nucleotides read TGTGCCAGCACCGTCCTGGGAGTGGGGAATGAAAAACTGTTTTTT. This chain joins TRBV6-1 and TRBJ1-4; D is ambiguous. CDR3 length: 15 amino acids. In germline, CDR1 is MNHNS, CDR2 SASEGT. Trimming pared 7 bases from V and 5 bases from J, leaving 17 bases between.

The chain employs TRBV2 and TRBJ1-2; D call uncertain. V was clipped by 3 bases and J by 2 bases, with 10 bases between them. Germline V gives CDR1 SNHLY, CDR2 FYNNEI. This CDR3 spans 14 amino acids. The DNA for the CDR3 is TGTGCCAGCAGTGATTCTGGGTGGAACTATGGCTACACCTTC. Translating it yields CASSDSGWNYGYTF.

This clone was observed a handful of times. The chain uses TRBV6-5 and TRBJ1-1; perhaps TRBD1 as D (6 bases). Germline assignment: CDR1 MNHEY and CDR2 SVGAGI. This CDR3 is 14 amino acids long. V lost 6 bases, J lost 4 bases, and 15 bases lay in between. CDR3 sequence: CASRRTAWGTEAFF. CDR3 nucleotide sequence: TGTGCCAGCAGACGGACAGCCTGGGGCACTGAAGCTTTCTTT.

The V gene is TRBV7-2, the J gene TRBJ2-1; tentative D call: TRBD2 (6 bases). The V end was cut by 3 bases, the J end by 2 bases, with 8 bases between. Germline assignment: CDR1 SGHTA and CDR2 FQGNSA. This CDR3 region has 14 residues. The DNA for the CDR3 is TGTGCCAGCAGCTTTGCGGGGACCTACAATGAGCAGTTCTTC. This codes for CASSFAGTYNEQFF.

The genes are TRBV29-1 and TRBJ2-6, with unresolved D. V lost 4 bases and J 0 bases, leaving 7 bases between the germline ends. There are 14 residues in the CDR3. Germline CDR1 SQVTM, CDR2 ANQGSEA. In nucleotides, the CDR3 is TGCAGCGTTGTTTCGGCCTCTGGGGCCAACGTCCTGACTTTC. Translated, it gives CSVVSASGANVLTF.

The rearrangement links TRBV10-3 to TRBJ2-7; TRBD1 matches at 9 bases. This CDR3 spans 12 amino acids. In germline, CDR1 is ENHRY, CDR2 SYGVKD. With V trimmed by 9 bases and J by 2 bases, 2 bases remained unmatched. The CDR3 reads CAMGTGTYEQYF. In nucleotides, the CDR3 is TGTGCCATGGGGACAGGGACCTACGAGCAGTACTTC.